A selection of T cell receptor beta chains follows, all from one sample in a study of Ad26.COV2.S vaccination and SARS-CoV-2 variants. The protocol was immunoSEQ multiplex PCR, while the TCRdb copy is restricted to in-frame clones and leaves out a portion. This table has over 300,000 clones, about four fifths appearing once. The sample consisted of peripheral blood, taken in a trial of Ad26.COV2.S vaccine versus placebo. These receptor sequences come from a person aged 18-65 years who received the Ad26.COV2.S COVID-19 vaccine or a placebo. The conserved cysteine and the conserved F or W are not part of the CDR3 here. Expanded clones are given a class, and other clones once, few, many or no size at all.

size	V	CDR3
NA	TRBV5-1	ASSILPGGGTDTQY
many	TRBV11-3	ASSLKNTQY
NA	TRBV4-1	ASSQGRTSGLTYEQY
NA	TRBV29-1	SANEGNTEAF
NA	TRBV19	ASAWDTRDSPLH
NA	TRBV13	ASSTRQGAGGYT
NA	TRBV5-4	ASSLEASGRSGELF
once	TRBV7-9	ASSLDGGQGGITEAF
NA	TRBV5-1	ASSLSGRGGETQY
many	TRBV19	ASSPNGNEQY
NA	TRBV30	AWSPIGPEAF
NA	TRBV23-1	ASSQAADTGWKGYT
NA	TRBV10-3	AISRAQETQY
few	TRBV19	ASSISPATGELF
NA	TRBV7-2	ASSLWEGGVDTQY
NA	TRBV10-3	AISEGTSGNYYNEQF
NA	TRBV18	ASSLNSGSHYGYT
NA	TRBV10-1	ASSRTGSTGELF
NA	TRBV15	ATSRAGTENQPQH
NA	TRBV29-1	SVAGAGDTQY
NA	TRBV5-6	ASSLGLMPGPL
once	TRBV5-8	ASSLDRGRTPLH
NA	TRBV27	ASSYLLHSSYNEQF
many	TRBV19	ASTFGGRGNTIY
NA	TRBV5-4	ASSRTGQGFNEQF
once	TRBV19	ASSIETGELF
NA	TRBV5-5	ASSSGTGYDEQY
NA	TRBV24-1	ATSGGISPQH
NA	TRBV14	ASSRLAGGQETQY
once	TRBV30	AWRKTGHSPLH
NA	TRBV6-5	ASMPGQGISPLH
few	TRBV7-9	ASSSTQQGIGYEQY
NA	TRBV30	AWSLGRSDTQY
NA	TRBV5-4	ASSLLAPSSWVHTQY
NA	TRBV2	ASSDQGNEQF
once	TRBV3-1/TRBV3-2	ASRNQLNRGQGAF
NA	TRBV30	AWSAGTSGRAEQF
once	TRBV11-3	ASSLHGRQYEQY
NA	TRBV11-3	ASSLGRARDEQY
NA	TRBV7-9	ASSWDRNYGYT
few	TRBV12-3/TRBV12-4	ASSLGTEAF
NA	TRBV5-4	ASSLGTGRETQY
NA	TRBV5-4	ASSIRGGEKLF
once	TRBV19	ASNLRRTGGEAF
NA	TRBV3-1/TRBV3-2	ASSAAAGTYEQY
NA	TRBV6-2/TRBV6-3	ASSYGLAGNTGELF
few	TRBV10-3	AISESPGELF
NA	TRBV7-3	ASSGARAGELF